This TCR beta chain was sequenced during a study of T cell responses to AZD1222 COVID-19 vaccine (dated by TCRdb to about 2021). For context, the study as a whole: Because spike-specific TCR depth and breadth did not differ between the two schedules, AZD1222 recipients who got a second dose at roughly 4 weeks were pooled with those who got a second dose at roughly 12 weeks. TCR sequencing covered over 230 trial participants: 200 to 210 given two doses of AZD1222 and 26 given two doses of MenACWY control vaccine. Trial participants were enrolled into age subgroups of 18-55, 56-69 and 70-plus years, which contained roughly 140, 27 and 60 TCR-sequenced participants, respectively. On the study overall, not on this receptor specifically: No day 14 peak-response samples were available, so repertoires were characterized only after the peak T cell response. Spike-specific TCR breadth and depth rose significantly after two AZD1222 doses compared with day 0 and with MenACWY recipients. Participants were mostly white British and included more females than males, and it was suggested by the authors that clonal diversity may have been underestimated. Nearly half of unique spike-specific TCRs reportedly recognized epitopes outside regions mutated in the B.1.351 and B.1.1.7 variants. Only five or six AZD1222 recipients were SARS-CoV-2 seropositive at baseline, limiting conclusions about previously exposed vaccinees. CD4 TCRs associated with the vaccine covered the entire spike protein, and the dominant responses were in regions 160-218 and 743-854. The 56-69-year group was small, and its depth increase did not reach significance, likely because of low power.

The CDR3 regions of human TCRbeta chains were analyzed by immunosequencing. On the study's bioinformatics: Repertoire TCRs were matched against a reference library of SARS-CoV-2-specific TCRs generated with the MIRA antigen-specificity platform. Breadth was defined as the fraction of unique TCRs that were SARS-CoV-2-associated. Depth was defined as the fraction of total T cells that were SARS-CoV-2-associated. Using the MIRA data, each spike-specific TCR was assigned both to the spike region to which the TCR was reactive and to a CD4 or CD8 class. Log10-transformed breadth and depth values were compared by one-way ANOVA with Sidak's multiple comparisons tests. Sourced from immuneACCESS, this table was stored by TCRdb with only in-frame sequences that have V and J called. A share of the clones is absent; for the studies checked, an unresolved V gene accounts for under half, and the remainder has no known explanation. V and J calls plus clone size are reproduced from that table; the DNA served to infer D and trimming. The sample includes more than 95,000 clones, with 93% observed a single time. The top ten clonotypes cover 4.5% to 5% of the sample.

The time point label, as the study defines it: baseline before first vaccination. Vaccinee samples came from UK trials COV001 and COV002, including a single-blind randomized controlled phase 2/3 trial of AZD1222 (ChAdOx1 nCoV-19) in healthy adults. Trial participant PBMC samples were collected at day 0 and day 28 after the second dose for TCRbeta chain sequencing. From a lookup of the germline V gene (reference sequence), CDR1 and CDR2 are GTSNPN and SVGIG. The CDR3 contains 12 residues, cysteine and phenylalanine counted. Only the CDR3 region is kept as DNA, spanning 36 bases read in frame from base 1. V lost 2 bases and J lost 3 bases; the stretch between them is 8 bases long. Concerning this clone: Its antigen is unknown. No much larger clone exists at a distance of one base, and base qualities are not known.

The clonotype was recovered from an adult in good health. The rearranged chain carries TRBV30 and TRBJ2-7; the D gene assignment is ambiguous. Here the sequenced sample was peripheral blood, taken on day 0 of AZD1222 vaccination. The CDR3 corresponds to CAWSNSDYEQYF. In nucleotide form, the sequence is TGTGCCTGGAGTAACAGTGACTACGAGCAGTACTTC.